The present entry profiles one T cell receptor beta chain with its context. What it binds is not known. Treatment indicated: 19 received Ad26.COV2.S at low or high dose, single or two shots; about 5 received placebo; per-sample allocation not given. Day 63 after the first vaccine or placebo injection was the time point for sampling. An Ad26 vector expressing Wuhan-strain SARS-CoV-2 spike constituted the vaccine. The method was immunoSEQ multiplex PCR; TCRdb's version includes in-frame clones alone and lacks a portion of them. The table has about 350,000 clones, about 89% seen once. CDR3 length: 14 residues. Germline V lookup: CDR1 LNHDA, CDR2 SQIVND (reference sequence). Deletions cut 0 bases from V and 4 bases from J, with 9 bases between. This specimen comes from a study of Ad26.COV2.S vaccination and SARS-CoV-2 variants. Looking at the study overall: Intramuscular Ad26.COV2.S doses were given once or twice, 56 days apart. Study-wide points: After vaccination, substantial breadth of spike-specific CD8+ and CD4+ responses was reported.

This clonotype originated in a person between 18 and 65 years old who received the Ad26.COV2.S COVID-19 vaccine or a placebo. The sequencing here drew on peripheral blood, taken in a trial of Ad26.COV2.S vaccine versus placebo. The chain combines TRBV19 with TRBJ1-2; perhaps TRBD1 as D (6 bases). CDR3 DNA: TGTGCCAGTAGTATAGATGGGGGCCGCTATGGCTACACCTTC. Amino acid sequence: CASSIDGGRYGYTF. The full variable domain, its missing parts supplied by reference TRBV19 and TRBJ1-2, is DGGITQSPKYLFRKEGQNVTLSCEQNLNHDAMYWYRQDPGQGLRLIYYSQIVNDFQKGDIAEGYSVSREKKESFPLTVTSAQKNPTAFYLCASSIDGGRYGYTFGSGTRLTVV.